Below, 25 T cell receptor beta chains from the same sample are listed, as sequenced in a study of Graves' ophthalmopathy and Graves' hyperthyroidism. CDR3 regions of TCR beta were amplified from RNA transcripts. The workflow started with a first-round RT-PCR run with HTBI primers and then moved on to a second-round multiplex PCR. TCRdb used MiXCR to reprocess the multiplex PCR reads, holding one entry per CDR3 protein. The table records about half a million distinct CDR3 sequences, around 15% of them present only once. Sequenced sample: blood. These receptors originate from a woman between 25 and 40 years old with Graves' ophthalmopathy.

This clonotype has at least ten counts. CDR3: CSARVWAGDSGNTIYF. The CDR3 coding sequence is TGCAGTGCTAGAGTGTGGGCAGGCGACTCTGGAAACACCATATATTTT. The chain employs TRBV20-1 and TRBJ1-3; D is unclear. Trimming cost V 1 base and J 0 bases, with 13 bases left between them. The CDR3 length is 16 residues. Germline CDR1 is DFQATT and CDR2 is SNEGSKA (reference sequence).

This clonotype appeared many times. The chain recombines TRBV18 with TRBJ2-2, with 12 bases that match TRBD2. Germline CDR1 reads KGHSH; CDR2 reads LQKENI. This CDR3 spans 14 amino acids. The trim removed 4 bases at V and 6 bases at J, leaving 0 bases unmatched. CDR3 sequence reads: CASSRTSGAGELFF. The CDR3, as DNA: TGTGCCAGCTCACGGACTAGCGGGGCCGGGGAGCTGTTTTTT.

This clonotype came up many times. In DNA, the CDR3 is TGTGCCAGCACTAAGGGGACAGGGGGCAATCAGCCCCAGCATTTT. As protein: CASTKGTGGNQPQHF. The chain carries TRBV12-3 or TRBV12-4 and TRBJ1-5; 10 nucleotides agree with TRBD1. This CDR3 has 15 amino acids. Trimming cost V 7 bases and J 2 bases; bases outside gene matches: 5.

The table lists this clonotype with many counts. V and J are TRBV9 and TRBJ2-5, with TRBD2 matching over 8 bases. The V gene's germline CDR1 is SGDLS and CDR2 YYNGEE. V trimming: 1 base; J trimming: 2 bases; junction bases outside the gene matches: 4. The CDR3 covers 15 residues. The CDR3 region is CASSVRGGLQETQYF. CDR3 in DNA: TGTGCCAGCAGCGTACGCGGGGGGCTACAAGAGACCCAGTACTTC. The variable domain in full, with the rest retrieved from reference TRBV9 and TRBJ2-5, is DSGVTQTPKHLITATGQRVTLRCSPRSGDLSVYWYQQSLDQGLQFLIQYYNGEERAKGNILERFSAQQFPDLHSELNLSSLELGDSALYFCASSVRGGLQETQYFGPGTRLLVL.

This clonotype was seen many times. The V call is TRBV7-8, the J call TRBJ2-7; no reliable D call. CDR3 size: 14 residues. V was pared by 4 bases and J by 2 bases, with 12 bases between. Germline V gene sequence: CDR1 SGHVS, CDR2 FQNEAQ. The CDR3 region is CASSSQLHPYEQYF. CDR3 coding DNA: TGTGCCAGCAGCTCACAACTACATCCCTACGAGCAGTACTTC.

The chain uses TRBV9 and TRBJ1-2, with D maybe TRBD1 (6 bases). This CDR3 is 17 amino acids long. V was clipped by 0 bases and J by 4 bases, with 19 bases between them. The germline V gene has CDR1 SGDLS and CDR2 YYNGEE. The CDR3 DNA is TGTGCCAGCAGCGTAGCTTCAACAGGGATCCCTTCCTATGGCTACACCTTC. This encodes CASSVASTGIPSYGYTF.

This clonotype was observed many times. The J gene is TRBJ1-2, the V gene TRBV12-3 or TRBV12-4; D gene ambiguous. Between the trimmed V and J ends, which lost 2 bases and 4 bases, there was a span of 17 bases. CDR3 length equals 16 residues. For the CDR3, the DNA is TGTGCCAGCAGTTTACTCCTCCCGGCGGGGAGCTATGGCTACACCTTC. Its protein is CASSLLLPAGSYGYTF.

This clonotype was detected ten times or more. This sequence joins TRBV6-5 and TRBJ2-2; perhaps TRBD1 as D (6 bases). The CDR3 length is 15 residues. With 3 bases removed from V and 5 bases from J, the gap between germline ends came to 13 bases. Germline V gene data show CDR1 as MNHEY and CDR2 as SVGAGI. Here the CDR3 reads CASSYNRAETGELFF. Here the CDR3 DNA reads TGTGCCAGCAGTTATAACAGGGCGGAGACCGGGGAGCTGTTTTTT.

This chain joins TRBV2 and TRBJ1-3; the D is unclear. The CDR3 has 17 amino acids. V lost 0 bases and J lost 0, with 12 bases in between. Germline CDR1 reads SNHLY; CDR2 reads FYNNEI. CDR3 DNA sequence: TGTGCCAGCAGTGAAGCGGCCCACGGACTCTCTGGAAACACCATATATTTT. Encoded protein: CASSEAAHGLSGNTIYF.

This clonotype has ten or more counts. CDR3 in DNA: TGTGCCAGCAGTTTTGGGGGCAGGGGGCTTGAAGCTTTCTTT. Its translation is CASSFGGRGLEAFF. The chain combines TRBV12-3 or TRBV12-4 with TRBJ1-1, with 8 bases matching TRBD1. The junction had 7 bases not matched to a gene; V was cut back by 3 bases and J by 7 bases. CDR3 length: 14 residues.

This clonotype appeared many times. The chain combines TRBV15 with TRBJ1-1; D remains unclear. Per germline, CDR1 LNHNV and CDR2 YYDKDF (reference sequence). The length of the CDR3 is 15 residues. The ends were cut back, 3 bases at V and 2 bases at J, with 13 bases in the middle. CDR3 amino acids: CATSSWEKSNTEAFF. The CDR3 DNA sequence: TGTGCCACCAGCAGTTGGGAGAAAAGCAACACTGAAGCTTTCTTT. Combining the CDR3 with reference TRBV15 and TRBJ1-1 gives the whole variable domain DAMVIQNPRYQVTQFGKPVTLSCSQTLNHNVMYWYQQKSSQAPKLLFHYYDKDFNNEADTPDNFQSRRPNTSFCFLDIRSPGLGDTAMYLCATSSWEKSNTEAFFGQGTRLTVV.

The chain carries TRBV7-6 and TRBJ2-3, with D perhaps matching TRBD1 (6 bases). CDR3 length: 16 residues. The V end lost 3 bases, the J end lost 0 bases, and 13 bases lay between the germline ends. CDR1 is SGHVS and CDR2 is FNYEAQ in the germline V gene. The DNA for the CDR3 is TGTGCCAGCAGCTTCCCTAGAGGGGGTAGCACAGATACGCAGTATTTT. As protein: CASSFPRGGSTDTQYF.

In DNA form, the CDR3 reads TGTGCCAGCAGTTCACGCAGGGGGCGGAACACCGGGGAGCTGTTTTTT. Protein: CASSSRRGRNTGELFF. The V call is TRBV6-5, the J call TRBJ2-2, with TRBD1 matching over 8 bases. The CDR3 covers 16 residues. J gave up 1 base and V 4 bases, and 5 bases lay outside the gene matches. Germline V gene data show CDR1 as MNHEY and CDR2 as SVGAGI.

This clonotype was counted at least ten times. The chain has TRBV6-1 and TRBJ2-2; 14 nucleotides align to TRBD2. V lost 6 bases to trimming and J lost 6 bases; unmatched junction nucleotides: 6. The CDR3 extends over 16 amino acids. CDR1 is MNHNS and CDR2 is SASEGT in the germline V gene. CDR3 in amino acids: CASSDETSGRAGELFF. CDR3 nucleotides: TGTGCCAGCAGCGACGAGACTAGCGGGAGGGCCGGGGAGCTGTTTTTT.

The gene calls are TRBV20-1 and TRBJ1-5; D ambiguous. The germline V and J ends were trimmed by 0 bases and 4 bases, with 16 bases remaining between them. This CDR3 is built from 16 residues. Germline V gene sequence: CDR1 DFQATT, CDR2 SNEGSKA (reference sequence). This CDR3 is CSARDLIRQSNQPQHF. In nucleotides, the CDR3 is TGCAGTGCTAGAGATCTCATAAGACAATCTAATCAGCCCCAGCATTTT.

There are a few counts of this clonotype. A much larger clone differs by one base, so this may be a read error. The V call is TRBV5-8, the J call TRBJ1-5; maybe TRBD1 (6 bases). The CDR3 is 15 residues long. Germline V gene data show CDR1 as SGHTS and CDR2 as YDEGEE. V was pared by 0 bases and J by 3 bases, with 10 bases between. CDR3 sequence reads: CASSLEQGYNQPQHF. For the CDR3, the DNA is TGTGCCAGCAGCTTGGAACAGGGTTACAATCAGCCCCAGCATTTT.

A remark on this clonotype: A much larger clone is a single base away; this may be a read error. The J gene is TRBJ2-5, the V gene TRBV28, with 7 bases matching TRBD1. CDR1 is MDHEN, CDR2 SYDVKM, per germline. This CDR3 is 15 amino acids long. In DNA, the CDR3 is TGTGCCAGCAGCCTCCAGGGGGTGAGGCAAGAGACCAAGTACTTC. This codes for CASSLQGVRQETKYF.

This clonotype was detected many times. The rearrangement joins TRBV7-9 to TRBJ2-2; 11 bases map to TRBD1. Germline V CDR1 and CDR2: SEHNR, FQNEAQ (reference sequence). The CDR3 covers 15 residues. V gave up 5 bases and J gave up 3 bases; unmatched junction bases: 2. CDR3 bases: TGTGCCAGCAGCGGGGGACAGGGGGACACCGGGGAGCTGTTTTTT. Translation gives CASSGGQGDTGELFF. The entire variable domain, with the rest obtained from reference TRBV7-9 and TRBJ2-2, is as follows: DTGVSQNPRHKITKRGQNVTFRCDPISEHNRLYWYRQTLGQGPEFLTYFQNEAQLEKSRLLSDRFSAERPKGSFSTLEIQRTEQGDSAMYLCASSGGQGDTGELFFGEGSRLTVL.

This clonotype has a count of ten or more. The chain carries TRBV2 and TRBJ1-1; TRBD1 is a possible D gene (5 bases). V lost 10 bases and J lost 0, with 18 bases in between. This CDR3 spans 15 amino acids. The germline V gene has CDR1 SNHLY and CDR2 FYNNEI. Here the CDR3 reads CATPRGGEVNTEAFF. The CDR3 DNA reads as TGTGCCACGCCGCGTGGAGGGGAGGTGAACACTGAAGCTTTCTTT.

This clonotype was detected ten times or more. The chain recombines TRBV14 with TRBJ2-5; 13 bases are a match to TRBD2. V was pared by 2 bases and J by 3 bases, with 3 bases of the junction left unmatched. Germline lookup yields CDR1 SGHDN and CDR2 FVKESK. The CDR3 spans 16 residues. The CDR3 region has the DNA TGTGCCAGCAGCCAATCAGGACTAGCGGGGGAAGAGACCCAGTACTTC. Translating it yields CASSQSGLAGEETQYF.

In its sample, this clonotype was seen many times. V is TRBV6-1 and J is TRBJ1-1, with a possible D match to TRBD1 (6 bases). Germline values: CDR1 MNHNS, CDR2 SASEGT. The CDR3 consists of 13 residues. V was cut by 10 bases and J by 5 bases, with 17 bases left in between. CDR3 protein: CATKGGQETEAFF. CDR3 DNA sequence: TGTGCCACCAAAGGGGGGCAGGAGACTGAAGCTTTCTTT.

At least ten counts were recorded for this clonotype. The V call is TRBV5-1, the J call TRBJ2-7; 8 bases align to TRBD2. CDR1 is SGHRS and CDR2 is YFSETQ in the germline V gene. J lost 5 bases, V lost 2 bases, and 15 bases had no gene match. The CDR3 length is 17 residues. Here the CDR3 DNA reads TGCGCCAGCAGCTTCGGCGGGGGGCTATCCCTGAGGGACGAGCAGTACTTC. Its protein is CASSFGGGLSLRDEQYF.

This clonotype was counted at least ten times. This chain uses TRBV5-6 with TRBJ2-7; TRBD1 matches at 8 bases. Trimming removed 4 bases from V and 2 bases from J; junction bases left unmatched: 11. CDR3 length: 16 residues. The V gene's germline CDR1 is SGHDT and CDR2 YYEEEE. The CDR3 is CASSPARTGFTYEQYF. The DNA of the CDR3 is TGTGCCAGCAGCCCCGCCCGGACAGGGTTTACCTACGAGCAGTACTTC.

This clonotype was seen at least ten times. The V gene is TRBV27, the J gene TRBJ2-7; D perhaps matches TRBD2 (6 bases). This CDR3 is 11 amino acids long. The germline gives CDR1 MNHEY, CDR2 SMNVEV (reference sequence). Trimming removed 8 bases from V and 9 bases from J, with 14 bases in between. CDR3 DNA sequence: TGTGCCAGCGGGAAACTAGCCGTGCAGTACTTC. Amino acids: CASGKLAVQYF.

This clonotype was recorded many times. This rearrangement joins TRBV7-9 to TRBJ2-7; D is perhaps TRBD1 (5 bases). Deletions cut 3 bases from V and 6 bases from J, with 15 bases between. CDR1 is SEHNR, CDR2 FQNEAQ, per germline (reference sequence). The CDR3 totals 14 residues. The CDR3: CASSFGVHGAEQYF. The DNA of the CDR3 is TGTGCCAGCAGCTTTGGCGTTCATGGGGCCGAGCAGTACTTC.